These T cell receptor beta chains were read from a single sample in a study of blood T cell repertoires in COVID-19. Produced via immunoSEQ multiplex PCR; TCRdb's table is partial and in-frame only. The sample records hundreds of thousands of clones, around 84% being singletons. Material: peripheral blood. These receptors were obtained from a man aged 45-65 years with COVID-19, enrolled during active disease. Each CDR3 is given with its conserved first and last residue.

V gene: TRBV3-1/TRBV3-2; CDR3 length: 12; J gene: TRBJ2-7; CDR3 protein: CASSRGPYEQYF
V gene: TRBV10-3; CDR3 length: 13; J gene: TRBJ1-3; CDR3 protein: CAISDSSGNTIYF
V gene: TRBV27; CDR3 length: 13; J gene: TRBJ1-1; CDR3 protein: CASSKPPGTEAFF
V gene: TRBV7-3; CDR3 length: 17; J gene: TRBJ2-2; CDR3 protein: CASSILAGTANTGELFF
V gene: TRBV15; CDR3 length: 13; J gene: TRBJ2-5; CDR3 protein: CATSTTGPETQYF
V gene: TRBV4-2; CDR3 length: 17; J gene: TRBJ2-3; CDR3 protein: CASSPAGTGGGTDTQYF
V gene: TRBV27; CDR3 length: 14; J gene: TRBJ2-7; CDR3 protein: CASSYSGGPYEQYF
V gene: TRBV4-3; CDR3 length: 15; J gene: TRBJ2-7; CDR3 protein: CASSQEDRALGEQYF
V gene: TRBV27; CDR3 length: 14; J gene: TRBJ2-3; CDR3 protein: CASSRLASTDTQYF
V gene: TRBV7-9; CDR3 length: 14; J gene: TRBJ1-1; CDR3 protein: CASSLTGGDTEAFF
V gene: TRBV13; CDR3 length: 14; J gene: TRBJ1-1; CDR3 protein: CASSLLQGGTEAFF
V gene: TRBV19; CDR3 length: 13; J gene: TRBJ1-1; CDR3 protein: CASRFSVSTEAFF
V gene: TRBV7-7; CDR3 length: 16; J gene: TRBJ2-2; CDR3 protein: CASSKEAYANTGELFF
V gene: TRBV7-2; CDR3 length: 15; J gene: TRBJ2-1; CDR3 protein: CASSVGQGAYNEQFF
V gene: TRBV4-2; CDR3 length: 16; J gene: TRBJ2-7; CDR3 protein: CASSPTGTSYMYEQYF
V gene: TRBV27; CDR3 length: 17; J gene: TRBJ2-7; CDR3 protein: CASSPGQGSWANYEQYF